This TCR beta chain was observed in a study of blood T cell repertoires in COVID-19 (TCRdb year 2020). Study-wide context: Samples covering the acute and convalescent phases of COVID-19 were provided by collaborators in the United States, Italy and Spain. The prospective study material was composed of cDNA or gDNA derived from T cells, B-cell-depleted T cells, or PBMCs. Subjects who had been exposed to COVID-19, were actively infected with it, or had recovered from it provided the deeply sampled blood TCRbeta repertoires that made up the dataset. The repertoires were released in a freely available public database meant as a resource for research on the immune response to SARS-CoV-2. Samples were obtained from the ongoing ImmuneRACE study (first 160 participants) and from 1,254 subjects provided by 6 global collaborators. Sample metadata almost always included a de-identified subject ID, COVID-19 status, age in years and sex. Where HLA class I and class II types were available, the types were taken from metadata supplied by the sample provider, not from assay-based typing. The paper as a whole reports these results and caveats: The amount of clinical and demographic metadata varied by source and participant and was provided uncurated.

Samples from volunteer blood donors who had recovered from COVID-19 were contributed by a second Seattle source. Each collaborating institution followed its own protocols to collect whole blood in K2EDTA tubes. For TCRbeta analysis, collaborators shipped samples as frozen whole blood, isolated PBMCs, or DNA extracted from either of those sample types. TCRbeta CDR3 regions were amplified from genomic DNA using the immunoSEQ Assay, a bias-controlled multiplex PCR. In the original analysis: The number of nucleated cells in each sample was estimated by amplification of reference gene primers within the assay. To quantify the absolute abundance of each unique TCRbeta CDR3 rearrangement, sequence reads were collapsed and filtered. For each sample, productive Simpson clonality was calculated by taking the square root of Simpson's diversity index across productive rearrangements. The source is immuneACCESS, and TCRdb retained only in-frame sequences with V and J called. Part of the clones is not carried over; for the studies checked, unresolved V genes explain less than half of this, and the remainder is unexplained. From that table come the V and J calls and clone size; the DNA was used to work out D and trimming. Recorded for this sample are under 250,000 clones; around 81% of them occurred a single time. Clones ranked in the top ten supply about 1.9% of the sample.

The CDR3 runs 13 residues from the cysteine to the phenylalanine. The CDR3 DNA has 39 bases and is translated from base 1. In the germline V gene, CDR1 corresponds to MNHEY and CDR2 to SVGAGI. Trimming costs V 8 bases and J 10 bases, and their ends lie 20 bases apart. Details on this clone: This receptor's antigen is unknown. No base-level quality is on record; no much larger clone is a single base apart.

Specimen: peripheral blood. The sequence was collected from a man in his thirties or forties who had recovered from COVID-19. This receptor chain uses TRBV6-5 and TRBJ1-1; the D gene lacks a confident call. For the CDR3, the sequence is CASRGRTSVVAFF. The sequence in DNA is TGTGCCAGCCGAGGTCGCACCTCCGTCGTAGCTTTCTTT.